Sequencing of this T cell receptor beta chain was carried out in a study of T cell responses to AZD1222 COVID-19 vaccine. Germline V CDR1 and CDR2: MNHEY, SMNVEV (reference sequence). The CDR3 has 16 residues. V dropped 4 bases and J dropped 2; count of bases not matched to a gene: 10. TCRdb's copy holds only in-frame clones and misses some; the assay was immunoSEQ multiplex PCR. The sample consists of around 100,000 clones, 89% of them appearing once. The starting material was peripheral blood, obtained on day 0 of AZD1222 vaccination. This sequence joins TRBV27 and TRBJ2-7; TRBD2 aligns across 8 bases. The TCR was taken from an adult in good health. The CDR3 DNA follows: TGTGCCAGCAGTTCTAGGCCCGGGGGGGGCGCCTACGAGCAGTACTTC. It is translated as CASSSRPGGGAYEQYF.